The 30 T cell receptor beta chains presented below share a single source sample, sequenced in a study of cytomegalovirus exposure and HLA in healthy donors. PCR employed 60 Vbeta and 13 Jbeta primers. The assay was immunoSEQ multiplex PCR, and TCRdb's table has in-frame clones only and misses some. Of 76,000 or so clones detected, over 65% appear once; the ten largest clones hold about 16%. Source material: PBMCs. The source of these receptors is a woman in her thirties or forties in good health and CMV-seropositive.

The rearrangement links TRBV18 to TRBJ2-7; TRBD1 might be the D (5 bases). The V gene lost 3 bases and the J gene lost 3 bases, with 12 bases spanning the gap. The length of the CDR3 is 14 residues. Germline CDR1 KGHSH, CDR2 LQKENI. The CDR3 DNA is TGTGCCAGCTCACCGCAGGGATCAGGCTACGAGCAGTACTTC. Translated: CASSPQGSGYEQYF.

The J gene is TRBJ2-1, the V gene TRBV1; TRBD2 is the table's D call and was not checked against the DNA. TRBV1 is designated a pseudogene. There are 15 residues in the CDR3. The CDR3 bases are TGCACCAGCAGCCAAGGACTAGCGGGAGTAGGTGAGCAGTTCTTC. Its protein product is CTSSQGLAGVGEQFF.

This clone showed up just a few times. The chain carries TRBV25-1 and TRBJ1-2, with TRBD1 matching 9 bases. The V and J ends lost 2 bases and 3 bases, in that order; junction bases with no gene match: 7. This CDR3 has 16 amino acids. Per the germline V gene, CDR1 is MGHDK and CDR2 is SYGVNS. The CDR3 DNA reads as TGTGCCAGCAGTGAAGGAGGAACAGGGGGCGACTATGGCTACACCTTC. It is translated as CASSEGGTGGDYGYTF.

The chain combines TRBV30 with TRBJ1-2; D is unresolved. V was cut by 0 bases and J by 5 bases, with 22 bases left in between. CDR1 and CDR2 from the germline V gene are GTSNPN and SVGIG (reference sequence). The CDR3 length is 17 residues. CDR3 DNA: TGTGCCTGGAGTGTACGAGAACGGCGGGCATTATTTTATGGCTACACCTTC. This encodes CAWSVRERRALFYGYTF.

The rearrangement joins TRBV18 to TRBJ2-7, with TRBD1 identical over 12 bases. Germline assignment: CDR1 KGHSH and CDR2 LQKENI. J was trimmed by 2 bases and V by 4 bases; bases with no gene match: 6. The CDR3 consists of 16 residues. The DNA for the CDR3 is TGTGCCAGCTCACTTACCGGGACAGGGGGCACCTACGAGCAGTACTTC. It is translated as CASSLTGTGGTYEQYF.

The gene calls are TRBV28 and TRBJ1-2, with 7 bases aligning to TRBD1. The CDR3 loop spans 15 amino acids. CDR1 is MDHEN, CDR2 SYDVKM, per germline. With V trimmed by 1 base and J by 6 bases, 8 bases remained unmatched. This chain's CDR3 is CASSLYFRDRDGYTF. In DNA, the CDR3 is TGTGCCAGCAGTTTATATTTCCGGGACAGAGATGGCTACACCTTC.

This clone has just a few counts. V and J are TRBV5-1 and TRBJ2-2, with 10 bases identical to TRBD2. This CDR3 contains 17 residues. Germline CDR1 is SGHRS and CDR2 is YFSETQ. Losses at the gene ends were 1 base for V and 5 bases for J; bases not matched to a gene: 8. CDR3 in amino acids: CASSLWTSGFDTGELFF. Here the CDR3 DNA reads TGCGCCAGCAGCTTGTGGACTAGCGGCTTTGATACCGGGGAGCTGTTTTTT.

This clone came up a few times. This chain links TRBV5-1 with TRBJ1-2; 9 bases agree with TRBD1. CDR1 and CDR2 (germline): SGHRS, YFSETQ. Losses at the gene ends were 6 bases for V and 4 bases for J; bases not matched to a gene: 10. CDR3 length: 15 amino acids. The CDR3 nucleotides read TGCGCCAGCACCCTGACAGGGGGACAAGGCTATGGCTACACCTTC. Encoded protein: CASTLTGGQGYGYTF.

The chain employs TRBV5-8 and TRBJ1-5; D is ambiguous. In germline, CDR1 is SGHTS, CDR2 YDEGEE. Deletions cut 0 bases from V and 4 bases from J, with 11 bases between. The CDR3 totals 15 residues. DNA for the CDR3: TGTGCCAGCAGCTTGGGGGCAGCAAGAAATCAGCCCCAGCATTTT. Translating it yields CASSLGAARNQPQHF.

This chain joins TRBV19 and TRBJ2-2; TRBD1 aligns across 11 bases. V lost 6 bases and J lost 0; bases outside the gene matches: 3. This CDR3 has 16 amino acids. The V gene's germline CDR1 is LNHDA and CDR2 SQIVND (reference sequence). The CDR3 sequence is CASSPGQGANTGELFF. The CDR3 DNA is TGTGCCAGTAGCCCGGGACAGGGGGCGAACACCGGGGAGCTGTTTTTT.

This clone was seen only a few times. The V gene is TRBV7-2, the J gene TRBJ2-5; D might be TRBD2 (6 bases). Trimming removed 4 bases at V and 1 base at J, with 13 bases between. In germline, CDR1 is SGHTA, CDR2 FQGNSA. The CDR3 is 15 residues long. For the CDR3, the DNA is TGTGCCAGCAGCTATACGGGCGGGGCCCAAGAGACCCAGTACTTC. It translates to CASSYTGGAQETQYF.

The rearrangement joins TRBV9 to TRBJ2-7; 9 bases agree with TRBD2. This CDR3 is built from 15 residues. CDR1 and CDR2 from the germline V gene are SGDLS and YYNGEE. The V segment lost 0 bases and the J segment 3 bases; nucleotides outside the gene matches: 4. CDR3 amino acids: CASSVESGRFYEQYF. In DNA, the CDR3 is TGTGCCAGCAGCGTAGAGAGCGGGAGGTTCTACGAGCAGTACTTC.

The DNA for the CDR3 is TGTGCCAGTGCACTAGACGTTTGGACCCAGTACTTC. Its translation: CASALDVWTQYF. The V gene is TRBV18, the J gene TRBJ2-5; a possible D gene is TRBD2 (5 bases). The CDR3 length is 12 residues. Trimming left V 9 bases short and J 7 bases short, with 15 bases between. In germline, CDR1 is KGHSH, CDR2 LQKENI.

This clone came up a few times. The rearrangement uses TRBV2 and TRBJ1-5; D is unresolved. Germline CDR1 SNHLY, CDR2 FYNNEI. Trimming removed 4 bases at V and 1 base at J, with 8 bases between. CDR3 length: 14 residues. CDR3 coding DNA: TGTGCCAGCAGTGTCGGGAACAGCAATCAGCCCCAGCATTTT. This codes for CASSVGNSNQPQHF.

The rearrangement joins TRBV7-2 to TRBJ2-5, with TRBD1 as a possible D gene (6 bases). CDR1 SGHTA and CDR2 FQGNSA come from the germline V gene. CDR3 length: 13 amino acids. V shed 3 bases and J shed 7 bases, with 12 bases lying between them. DNA of the CDR3: TGTGCCAGCAGCTTTGGGGGCCGGGGGACCCAGTACTTC. This codes for CASSFGGRGTQYF.

Notes on this clone: Distinct nucleotide sequences in the sample also encode this CDR3. The gene calls are TRBV5-4 and TRBJ1-5; no definite D call. Per the germline V gene, CDR1 is SGHNT and CDR2 is YYREEE (reference sequence). With 0 bases removed from V and 4 bases from J, the gap between germline ends came to 5 bases. The CDR3 covers 13 residues. The CDR3: CASSLAGNQPQHF. CDR3 nucleotides: TGTGCCAGCAGCTTGGCGGGGAATCAGCCCCAGCATTTT.

The chain combines TRBV9 with TRBJ1-5; weak D call: TRBD1 (5 bases). Germline V gene lookup returns CDR1 SGDLS and CDR2 YYNGEE. The V end lost 2 bases, the J end lost 0 bases, and 9 bases lay between the germline ends. The CDR3 has 15 amino acids. DNA of the CDR3: TGTGCCAGCAGCGTGGAGGGGACTAGCAATCAGCCCCAGCATTTT. Translation: CASSVEGTSNQPQHF.

V is TRBV5-1 and J is TRBJ2-7; D is perhaps TRBD1 (6 bases). CDR1 is SGHRS, CDR2 YFSETQ, per germline. The CDR3 consists of 15 residues. Trimming pared 3 bases from V and 0 bases from J, leaving 13 bases between. The CDR3 is CASSSGVGSSYEQYF. CDR3 DNA sequence: TGCGCCAGCAGCTCAGGGGTTGGAAGCTCCTACGAGCAGTACTTC.

This chain joins TRBV28 and TRBJ1-6; D call uncertain. V was trimmed by 3 bases and J by 2 bases, leaving 8 bases between them. The germline V gene encodes CDR1 MDHEN and CDR2 SYDVKM. The CDR3 contains 15 residues. CDR3 protein: CASSFRVPYNSPLHF. For the CDR3, the DNA is TGTGCCAGCAGTTTTAGAGTGCCCTATAATTCACCCCTCCACTTT.

There are a few counts of this clone. The J gene is TRBJ2-3, the V gene TRBV5-8; perhaps TRBD1 as D (6 bases). The germline V and J ends were trimmed by 2 bases and 0 bases, with 10 bases remaining between them. The germline gives CDR1 SGHTS, CDR2 YDEGEE. The CDR3 runs 15 residues. CDR3 amino acids: CASSFAGTSTDTQYF. The CDR3 nucleotides read TGTGCCAGCAGCTTTGCCGGGACAAGCACAGATACGCAGTATTTT.

This clone has a single count. Here the CDR3 reads CASSLTSVSYEQYF. CDR3 DNA sequence: TGTGCCAGCAGCTTGACTAGCGTCTCCTACGAGCAGTACTTC. The V gene is TRBV5-4, the J gene TRBJ2-7; 7 bases line up with TRBD2. The CDR3 is 14 residues long. V dropped 1 base and J dropped 0; count of bases not matched to a gene: 1. The germline gives CDR1 SGHNT, CDR2 YYREEE (reference sequence). Full variable domain (rest looked up from reference TRBV5-4 and TRBJ2-7): ETGVTQSPTHLIKTRGQQVTLRCSSQSGHNTVSWYQQALGQGPQFIFQYYREEENGRGNFPPRFSGLQFPNYSSELNVNALELDDSALYLCASSLTSVSYEQYFGPGTRLTVT.

This clone showed up just a few times. The chain uses TRBV30 and TRBJ2-5; 9 bases agree with TRBD2. Gene TRBJ2-7 matches the end of the DNA better, so the J call may be wrong. CDR3 size: 13 residues. The germline gives CDR1 GTSNPN, CDR2 SVGIG (reference sequence). CDR3 nucleotide sequence: TGTGCCTGGAGTGTTGTGCGGGAGGGCGAGCAGTACTTC. As protein: CAWSVVREGEQYF.

A few counts support this clone. The chain couples TRBV14 to TRBJ1-1, with TRBD1 matching 7 bases. CDR1 and CDR2 from the germline V gene are SGHDN and FVKESK. Unmatched junction bases numbered 4, after V lost 3 bases and J lost 0 bases. The CDR3 has 15 residues. CDR3: CASSQRGQMNTEAFF. The CDR3 DNA follows: TGTGCCAGCAGCCAGAGGGGACAGATGAACACTGAAGCTTTCTTT.

This clone was recorded a few times. Distinct nucleotide sequences in the sample also encode this CDR3. The genes are TRBV6-5 and TRBJ2-3; 7 bases line up with TRBD2. The CDR3 runs 14 residues. Germline CDR1 and CDR2: MNHEY and SVGAGI. The J segment lost 3 bases and the V segment lost 0 bases, leaving 0 bases of the junction unmatched. Here the CDR3 DNA reads TGTGCCAGCAGTTACTCCGGGGGGACAGATACGCAGTATTTT. Translating gives CASSYSGGTDTQYF.

The CDR3 protein is CASNRGLNTEAFF. The CDR3 coding sequence is TGTGCCAGCAACAGGGGGTTGAACACTGAAGCTTTCTTT. V gene TRBV14 combines with J gene TRBJ1-1; 8 bases align to TRBD1. V lost 7 bases to trimming and J lost 0 bases; unmatched junction nucleotides: 1. Per germline, CDR1 SGHDN and CDR2 FVKESK. The CDR3 has 13 residues.

The V gene is TRBV5-4, the J gene TRBJ1-4, with D possibly TRBD1 on 5 matching bases. The V and J ends lost 3 bases and 3 bases respectively, with 12 bases between them. The CDR3 covers 15 residues. The germline V gene encodes CDR1 SGHNT and CDR2 YYREEE (reference sequence). This CDR3 reads CASSYSPGANEKLFF. CDR3 sequence (DNA): TGTGCCAGCAGCTACTCCCCGGGGGCTAATGAAAAACTGTTTTTT. Full variable domain (remainder filled in from reference TRBV5-4 and TRBJ1-4): ETGVTQSPTHLIKTRGQQVTLRCSSQSGHNTVSWYQQALGQGPQFIFQYYREEENGRGNFPPRFSGLQFPNYSSELNVNALELDDSALYLCASSYSPGANEKLFFGSGTQLSVL.

CDR3 in DNA: TGTGCCATCAGTCCCAGGGAGGGGGTCTACGAGCAGTACTTC. As protein: CAISPREGVYEQYF. The rearrangement links TRBV10-3 to TRBJ2-7, with a possible D match to TRBD2 (7 bases). With 5 bases removed from V and 3 bases from J, the gap between germline ends came to 14 bases. CDR1 is ENHRY and CDR2 is SYGVKD in the germline V gene. CDR3 size: 14 residues.

The rearrangement joins TRBV15 to TRBJ1-2; no definite D call. In germline, CDR1 is LNHNV, CDR2 YYDKDF (reference sequence). The CDR3 extends over 13 amino acids. Trimming cost V 4 bases and J 1 base, with 7 bases left between them. The CDR3 here is CATSMRSNYGYTF. The CDR3 nucleotides are TGTGCCACCAGCATGAGGAGTAACTATGGCTACACCTTC.

The chain uses TRBV5-1 and TRBJ2-3; 7 nucleotides line up with TRBD1. With V trimmed by 4 bases and J by 2 bases, 10 bases remained unmatched. Germline loops: CDR1 SGHRS, CDR2 YFSETQ. CDR3 length equals 16 residues. The CDR3 nucleotides read TGCGCCAGCAGCGAACGGGACAGACTAAACACAGATACGCAGTATTTT. This translates into CASSERDRLNTDTQYF. The whole variable domain, remainder taken from reference TRBV5-1 and TRBJ2-3, is KAGVTQTPRYLIKTRGQQVTLSCSPISGHRSVSWYQQTPGQGLQFLFEYFSETQRNKGNFPGRFSGRQFSNSRSEMNVSTLELGDSALYLCASSERDRLNTDTQYFGPGTRLTVL.

V gene TRBV4-3 combines with J gene TRBJ2-7, with D possibly being TRBD2 (6 bases). Trimming removed 1 base from V and 2 bases from J, with 21 bases in between. The CDR3 is made up of 18 amino acids. The germline V gene has CDR1 LGHNA and CDR2 YSLEER. The CDR3 DNA reads TGCGCCAGCAGCCAAGTTCTAGGTAGGACTAACCCTACCTACGAGCAGTACTTC. Residues: CASSQVLGRTNPTYEQYF.